The 31 T cell receptor beta chains below all came from one sample that was sequenced in a study of cytomegalovirus exposure and HLA in healthy donors. Primers included in the PCR were 60 Vbeta and 13 Jbeta primers. The repertoire was sequenced with immunoSEQ multiplex PCR; TCRdb's copy has only in-frame clones and lacks some. Here the sample spans 90,000 to 150,000 clones, approximately 15% being singletons. Sequencing used PBMCs. These receptors were collected from a woman in her late teens or twenties in good health and CMV-seronegative.

This chain uses TRBV28 with TRBJ2-1; 10 bases match TRBD2. V gave up 7 bases and J gave up 10 bases; unmatched junction bases: 10. The CDR3 is made up of 14 amino acids. Germline V CDR1 and CDR2: MDHEN, SYDVKM. The CDR3 DNA sequence: TGTGCCAGCATGGGACTAGCGAGACCAGAGGAGCAGTTCTTC. Translated, it gives CASMGLARPEEQFF.

V and J are TRBV5-4 and TRBJ2-3; D is unresolved. Germline V gene data show CDR1 as SGHNT and CDR2 as YYREEE (reference sequence). The CDR3 is 13 amino acids. Trimming removed 2 bases at V and 1 base at J, with 5 bases between. The CDR3 nucleotides read TGTGCCAGCAGCTTTCCAGGCACAGATACGCAGTATTTT. Its translation is CASSFPGTDTQYF.

CDR3 coding DNA: TGTGCCAGCAGCTTAGGAGGCGGGGGGTCCACAGATACGCAGTATTTT. This encodes CASSLGGGGSTDTQYF. The genes are TRBV7-2 and TRBJ2-3; 8 bases are shared with TRBD2. The CDR3 sequence is 16 residues long. The germline CDR1 and CDR2 sequences are SGHTA and FQGNSA. Trimming took 1 base from V and 2 from J; bases not matched to a gene: 5.

This clone came up a few times. This chain connects TRBV4-2 to TRBJ2-5, with D possibly being TRBD2 (5 bases). CDR3 length: 13 amino acids. Germline assignment: CDR1 LGHNA and CDR2 YNFKEQ. Trimming took off 2 bases at V and 2 bases at J, with 6 bases between the two ends. CDR3 in DNA: TGTGCCAGCAGCCAACGAGGGCAAGAGACCCAGTACTTC. Translated: CASSQRGQETQYF.

This clone was counted a few times. The CDR3 DNA follows: TGTGCCAGCAGTGACAGGGAGGGAACTGAAGCTTTCTTT. It yields the protein CASSDREGTEAFF. V is TRBV2 and J is TRBJ1-1; the D gene is possibly TRBD1 (5 bases). Germline-derived CDR1 and CDR2 are SNHLY and FYNNEI. This CDR3 is built from 13 residues. V was cut by 3 bases and J by 5 bases, with 10 bases left in between. Variable domain in full (rest from reference TRBV2 and TRBJ1-1): EPEVTQTPSHQVTQMGQEVILRCVPISNHLYFYWYRQILGQKVEFLVSFYNNEISEKSEIFDDQFSVERPDGSNFTLKIRSTKLEDSAMYFCASSDREGTEAFFGQGTRLTVV.

This sequence joins TRBV27 and TRBJ2-7; the D gene is possibly TRBD1 (5 bases). The CDR3 loop spans 12 amino acids. From germline, CDR1 is MNHEY and CDR2 SMNVEV (reference sequence). Trimming shortened V by 10 bases and J by 2 bases, and 12 bases separated the two germline ends. As DNA, the CDR3 is TGTGCCACCCTTGACAGCACCTACGAGCAGTACTTC. Its protein product is CATLDSTYEQYF.

This clone was recorded a few times. CDR3 sequence (DNA): TGTGCCAGCAGGCCCAGATCAACAACAGATACGCAGTATTTT. It is translated as CASRPRSTTDTQYF. This rearrangement joins TRBV6-5 to TRBJ2-3; D gene unclear. CDR3 length: 14 amino acids. V was trimmed by 6 bases and J by 3 bases, leaving 13 bases between them. The germline V gene has CDR1 MNHEY and CDR2 SVGAGI.

The rearrangement links TRBV28 to TRBJ2-5, with 14 bases identical to TRBD2. Germline V lookup: CDR1 MDHEN, CDR2 SYDVKM. This CDR3 has 14 residues. J lost 3 bases, V lost 8 bases, and 2 bases had no gene match. CDR3 in amino acids: CASRLAGGKETQYF. The DNA of the CDR3 is TGTGCCAGCCGACTAGCGGGGGGGAAAGAGACCCAGTACTTC.

This rearrangement joins TRBV27 to TRBJ2-3; a weak D match, TRBD2 (6 bases). The CDR3 spans 14 residues. Trimming left V 6 bases short and J 6 bases short, with 16 bases between. In germline, CDR1 is MNHEY, CDR2 SMNVEV (reference sequence). The CDR3: CASSRGTPWDTQYF. In DNA, the CDR3 is TGTGCCAGCAGCCGCGGGACTCCCTGGGATACGCAGTATTTT.

The V and J genes are TRBV30 and TRBJ2-4; possibly TRBD2 for D (5 bases). CDR1 is GTSNPN, CDR2 SVGIG, per germline (reference sequence). Trimming stripped 0 bases from V and 5 bases from J, with 11 bases between. This CDR3 contains 14 residues. The CDR3 nucleotides read TGTGCCTGGAGTGTCGGGCTAGCAGAAAACATTCAGTACTTC. As protein: CAWSVGLAENIQYF.

In its sample, this clone was seen a few times. The V and J genes are TRBV28 and TRBJ1-1; TRBD1 aligns across 9 bases. Germline values: CDR1 MDHEN, CDR2 SYDVKM. CDR3 length: 14 residues. V dropped 7 bases and J dropped 5; count of bases not matched to a gene: 8. CDR3 sequence (DNA): TGTGCCAGCATCACAGGGGGCGCGAGGACTGAAGCTTTCTTT. Its protein is CASITGGARTEAFF.

This clone was counted between two and nine times. The chain has TRBV19 and TRBJ1-2, with TRBD1 matching 7 bases. V shed 4 bases, J shed 4 bases, and the junction held 3 bases outside the gene matches. This CDR3 spans 13 amino acids. Germline CDR1 LNHDA, CDR2 SQIVND (reference sequence). The CDR3 spells CASSTGQVYGYTF. CDR3 coding DNA: TGTGCCAGTAGTACAGGACAGGTCTATGGCTACACCTTC.

V and J are TRBV6-5 and TRBJ2-7; 10 nucleotides line up with TRBD2. The V segment lost 6 bases and the J segment 2 bases; nucleotides outside the gene matches: 7. CDR1 is MNHEY and CDR2 is SVGAGI in the germline V gene. This CDR3 has 15 amino acids. This CDR3 reads CASSPQAGGAYEQYF. The CDR3 DNA reads as TGTGCCAGCAGCCCTCAAGCGGGAGGGGCCTACGAGCAGTACTTC.

The sample holds a few counts of this clone. The chain is built from TRBV7-8 and TRBJ1-4; D is possibly TRBD1 (5 bases). Germline CDR1 and CDR2: SGHVS and FQNEAQ. The CDR3 runs to 14 residues. With 4 bases removed from V and 6 bases from J, the gap between germline ends came to 12 bases. The DNA for the CDR3 is TGTGCCAGCAGCTCCTCGTTCAGGGATGAAAAACTGTTTTTT. Residues: CASSSSFRDEKLFF.

The chain recombines TRBV6-5 with TRBJ1-4, with D possibly TRBD1 on 6 matching bases. From germline, CDR1 is MNHEY and CDR2 SVGAGI. This CDR3 has 11 residues. With 6 bases removed from V and 10 bases from J, the gap between germline ends came to 9 bases. The CDR3: CASSSRGKLFF. The CDR3 nucleotides are TGTGCCAGCAGCTCCAGGGGAAAACTGTTTTTT.

This clone was counted a few times. The genes are TRBV7-2 and TRBJ1-2; 8 bases line up with TRBD1. Germline CDR1 is SGHTA and CDR2 is FQGNSA. J gave up 8 bases and V 2 bases, and 7 bases lay outside the gene matches. This CDR3 has 14 residues. The CDR3 sequence: CASSLPEQGGGYTF. The CDR3 region has the DNA TGTGCCAGCAGCTTACCGGAACAGGGGGGGGGCTACACCTTC.

This clone was seen a few times. The chain couples TRBV6-5 to TRBJ2-3; 10 bases are shared with TRBD2. The junction had 1 base not matched to a gene; V was cut back by 2 bases and J by 2 bases. Germline-derived CDR1 and CDR2 are MNHEY and SVGAGI. The CDR3 runs to 15 residues. The CDR3 nucleotides are TGTGCCAGCAGTTACCTAGCGGGGGCCACAGATACGCAGTATTTT. Translation: CASSYLAGATDTQYF.

The V and J genes are TRBV28 and TRBJ1-5; a weak D match, TRBD1 (6 bases). The V and J ends lost 4 bases and 3 bases respectively, with 13 bases between them. The CDR3 has 15 amino acids. From germline, CDR1 is MDHEN and CDR2 SYDVKM. The CDR3 loop is CASSSLQGFNQPQHF. The CDR3 nucleotides read TGTGCCAGCAGTTCCCTACAGGGATTCAATCAGCCCCAGCATTTT.

A few counts support this clone. The V call is TRBV5-1, the J call TRBJ2-2, with TRBD2 identical over 12 bases. The CDR3 runs to 19 residues. The junction had 14 bases not matched to a gene; V was cut back by 4 bases and J by 4 bases. Germline V CDR1 and CDR2: SGHRS, YFSETQ. CDR3 residues: CASSREPLAGGAGTGELFF. CDR3 in DNA: TGCGCCAGCAGCCGTGAGCCCCTAGCGGGAGGGGCGGGCACCGGGGAGCTGTTTTTT.

This clone was seen a few times. The chain uses TRBV6-6 and TRBJ2-7; TRBD1 aligns across 8 bases. Germline V gene data show CDR1 as MNHNY and CDR2 as SVGAGI (reference sequence). V was pared by 6 bases and J by 3 bases, with 13 bases of the junction left unmatched. This CDR3 spans 16 amino acids. The CDR3 here is CASRGTQTGANYEQYF. The CDR3 nucleotides are TGTGCCAGCAGGGGAACTCAGACAGGGGCGAACTACGAGCAGTACTTC.

This clone was picked up a small number of times. This chain connects TRBV5-4 to TRBJ2-5, with 11 bases matching TRBD2. Germline V gene lookup returns CDR1 SGHNT and CDR2 YYREEE (reference sequence). J was trimmed by 5 bases and V by 0 bases; bases with no gene match: 9. This CDR3 region has 17 residues. This CDR3 is CASSLGGSGGAWETQYF. The CDR3 DNA reads TGTGCCAGCAGCTTGGGGGGTAGCGGGGGGGCTTGGGAGACCCAGTACTTC.

There are a few counts of this clone. The rearrangement uses TRBV11-2 and TRBJ2-2, with no clear D. The CDR3 runs 15 residues. Germline values: CDR1 SGHAT, CDR2 FQNNGV. Trimming shortened V by 2 bases and J by 7 bases, and 14 bases separated the two germline ends. The CDR3 DNA is TGTGCCAGCAGCTTAAAGAGGCCAGTGTTCGGGGAGCTGTTTTTT. Translated: CASSLKRPVFGELFF.

The chain couples TRBV5-6 to TRBJ2-4, with 8 bases that match TRBD1. The CDR3 consists of 17 residues. Germline V gene lookup returns CDR1 SGHDT and CDR2 YYEEEE. V lost 4 bases, J lost 3 bases, and 12 bases stayed unmatched. The CDR3 region is CASSLRTTGVVKNIQYF. DNA for the CDR3: TGTGCCAGCAGCCTACGCACGACAGGGGTGGTCAAAAACATTCAGTACTTC.

This clone was counted a few times. V is TRBV9 and J is TRBJ2-1, with TRBD1 matching over 7 bases. This CDR3 contains 15 residues. Germline loops: CDR1 SGDLS, CDR2 YYNGEE. V trimming: 5 bases; J trimming: 1 base; junction bases outside the gene matches: 6. CDR3 loop: CASRVGDSSYNEQFF. The CDR3 DNA reads as TGTGCCAGCAGAGTGGGGGACAGTTCCTACAATGAGCAGTTCTTC.

The chain employs TRBV6-1 and TRBJ2-7; 9 bases line up with TRBD1. The germline gives CDR1 MNHNS, CDR2 SASEGT. Losses at the gene ends were 6 bases for V and 9 bases for J; bases not matched to a gene: 15. CDR3 size: 15 residues. The CDR3 here is CASSPRQGQGRGQYF. In nucleotides, the CDR3 is TGTGCCAGCAGCCCTCGTCAGGGACAGGGTCGCGGGCAGTACTTC.

The sample holds a few counts of this clone. The chain couples TRBV9 to TRBJ1-5; D ambiguous. V lost 2 bases, J lost 6 bases, and 21 bases lay in between. The CDR3 is 17 amino acids. Germline V gene sequence: CDR1 SGDLS, CDR2 YYNGEE. The CDR3 sequence: CASSVGADFSPSQPQHF. CDR3 in DNA: TGTGCCAGCAGCGTGGGAGCGGACTTCTCCCCCAGTCAGCCCCAGCATTTT.

This clone was found a few times. The chain carries TRBV10-3 and TRBJ1-1; D is uncertain. V was trimmed by 11 bases and J by 0 bases, leaving 13 bases between them. The CDR3 has 13 residues. The germline gives CDR1 ENHRY, CDR2 SYGVKD. This CDR3 is CAAAASVNTEAFF. CDR3 nucleotide sequence: TGTGCCGCAGCGGCGTCGGTGAACACTGAAGCTTTCTTT.

The sample holds a few counts of this clone. This chain uses TRBV7-8 with TRBJ1-5, with D unclear. The germline gives CDR1 SGHVS, CDR2 FQNEAQ. The CDR3 is made up of 16 amino acids. V shed 0 bases and J shed 2 bases, with 11 bases lying between them. The CDR3 reads CASSLAAGAGNQPQHF. The CDR3, as DNA: TGTGCCAGCAGCTTAGCGGCGGGAGCAGGCAATCAGCCCCAGCATTTT.

The chain joins TRBV5-1 to TRBJ2-1; D may be TRBD2 (6 bases). V lost 0 bases and J lost 2, with 12 bases in between. Germline V gene lookup returns CDR1 SGHRS and CDR2 YFSETQ. This CDR3 region has 16 residues. CDR3 region: CASSLGREIPYNEQFF. The DNA for the CDR3 is TGCGCCAGCAGCTTGGGACGGGAGATCCCCTACAATGAGCAGTTCTTC.

The V and J genes are TRBV28 and TRBJ2-7; possible D gene TRBD2, 5 bases. Germline CDR1 and CDR2: MDHEN and SYDVKM. There are 14 residues in the CDR3. V was shortened by 2 bases and J by 2 bases, with 10 bases between the two germline ends. The CDR3 protein is CASSLTGVAYEQYF. The CDR3 DNA reads as TGTGCCAGCAGTTTAACCGGGGTTGCCTACGAGCAGTACTTC.

This clone turned up a few times. The chain combines TRBV4-3 with TRBJ1-3; D gene uncertain. V was trimmed by 6 bases and J by 8 bases, leaving 17 bases between them. Germline assignment: CDR1 LGHNA and CDR2 YSLEER. The CDR3 has 14 residues. The CDR3 DNA reads TGCGCCAGCAGTCAACAGACCTGGGCAGACACCATATATTTT. It is translated as CASSQQTWADTIYF.